This paragraph reports one T cell receptor beta chain. Antigen specificity is unknown. This entry is derived from a study of T cell clones after liver transplantation. Study-level background: TCRbeta sequencing after a pre-transplant mixed lymphocyte reaction identified graft-donor-reactive clones, later tracked in post-transplant blood. Pre-transplant mixed lymphocyte reactions yielded third-party-reactive TCRbeta sequences as comparators for graft-donor-reactive sequences.

Notes on the study in general: Low donor cell numbers restricted donor-reactive repertoire measurement in a couple of subjects.

TCRdb keeps only in-frame clones here, not all; method: immunoSEQ multiplex PCR. The sample comprises roughly 100,000 clones, about 86% of which are singletons, and 2.5% to 3.5% rests with the top ten. The ends lost 5 bases at V and 7 bases at J; junction bases unmatched: 5. Germline V gene sequence: CDR1 MNHEY, CDR2 SVGAGI. This CDR3 is built from 13 residues. The material was CD4+ T cells from blood, obtained 47 months after liver transplant. The V and J genes are TRBV6-5 and TRBJ1-2; 9 bases are a match to TRBD1. The source is a human patient who received a liver transplant. A subset of T cells may come from the graft donor. The CDR3 DNA follows: TGTGCCAGCAGTCAGGGACAGGGTCTTGGCTACACCTTC. Translating gives CASSQGQGLGYTF.